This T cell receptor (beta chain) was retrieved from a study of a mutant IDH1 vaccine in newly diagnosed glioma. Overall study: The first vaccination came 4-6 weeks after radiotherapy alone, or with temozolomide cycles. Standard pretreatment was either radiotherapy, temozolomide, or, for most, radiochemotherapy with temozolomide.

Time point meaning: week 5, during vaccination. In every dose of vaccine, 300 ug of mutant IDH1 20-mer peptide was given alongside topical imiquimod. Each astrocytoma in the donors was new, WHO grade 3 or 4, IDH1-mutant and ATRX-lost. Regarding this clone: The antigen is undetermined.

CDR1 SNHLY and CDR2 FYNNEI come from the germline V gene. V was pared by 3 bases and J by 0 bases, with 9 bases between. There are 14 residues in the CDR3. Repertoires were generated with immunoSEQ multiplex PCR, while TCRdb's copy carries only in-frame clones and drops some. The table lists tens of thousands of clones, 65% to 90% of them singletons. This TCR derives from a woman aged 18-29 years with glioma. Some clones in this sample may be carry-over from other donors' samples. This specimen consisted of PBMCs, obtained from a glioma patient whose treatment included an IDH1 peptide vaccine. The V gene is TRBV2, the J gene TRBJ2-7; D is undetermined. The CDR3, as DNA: TGTGCCAGCAGTGAGCAGGCGAGCTCCTACGAGCAGTACTTC. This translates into CASSEQASSYEQYF.